This T cell receptor beta chain was documented in a study of OX40 agonist ivuxolimab in advanced cancers. Study-wide findings and caveats: Compared with others, partial responders at 0.1-3.0 mg/kg displayed clonal expansion among the lowest.

The CDR3 is 15 residues long. V gave up 3 bases and J gave up 2 bases; unmatched junction bases: 7. Germline V gene lookup returns CDR1 SGDLS and CDR2 YYNGEE. Assay used: immunoSEQ multiplex PCR; TCRdb lists only in-frame clones, some missing. The sample includes 40,000 to 50,000 clones, roughly 89% of them seen just once. Notes on this clone: Its specificity is not known.

The TCR was taken from an adult with an advanced solid tumor such as melanoma, head and neck, liver or kidney cancer. The source material was CD4+ or CD8+ T cells sorted from blood, sampled in a trial of the OX40 agonist ivuxolimab. The chain combines TRBV9 with TRBJ1-2, with TRBD1 matching over 7 bases. The CDR3: CASSETRGQNYGYTF. Written as DNA, the CDR3 is TGTGCCAGCAGCGAGACAAGGGGACAGAACTATGGCTACACCTTC. The full variable domain, rest sourced from reference TRBV9 and TRBJ1-2, is DSGVTQTPKHLITATGQRVTLRCSPRSGDLSVYWYQQSLDQGLQFLIQYYNGEERAKGNILERFSAQQFPDLHSELNLSSLELGDSALYFCASSETRGQNYGYTFGSGTRLTVV.